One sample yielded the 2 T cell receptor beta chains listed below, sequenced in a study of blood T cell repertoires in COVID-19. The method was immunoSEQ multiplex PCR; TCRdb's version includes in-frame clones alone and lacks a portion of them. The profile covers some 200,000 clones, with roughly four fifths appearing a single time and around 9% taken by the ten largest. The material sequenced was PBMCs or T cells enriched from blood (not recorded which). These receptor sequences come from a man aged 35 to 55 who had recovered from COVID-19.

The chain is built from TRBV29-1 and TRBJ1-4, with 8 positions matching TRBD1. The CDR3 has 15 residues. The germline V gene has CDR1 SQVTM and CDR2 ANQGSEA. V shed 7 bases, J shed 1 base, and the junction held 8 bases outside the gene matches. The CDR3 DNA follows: TGCAGCGCCTCGGACAGGGTGGGAACTAATGAAAAACTGTTTTTT. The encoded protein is CSASDRVGTNEKLFF.

In DNA, the CDR3 is TGTGCCAGCAGTGGAGACGGCGGCTCTGGAAACACCATATATTTT. Amino acids: CASSGDGGSGNTIYF. The chain has TRBV2 and TRBJ1-3; D is uncertain. The CDR3 runs to 15 residues. Trimming stripped 4 bases from V and 0 bases from J, with 10 bases between. Germline V gene sequence: CDR1 SNHLY, CDR2 FYNNEI.